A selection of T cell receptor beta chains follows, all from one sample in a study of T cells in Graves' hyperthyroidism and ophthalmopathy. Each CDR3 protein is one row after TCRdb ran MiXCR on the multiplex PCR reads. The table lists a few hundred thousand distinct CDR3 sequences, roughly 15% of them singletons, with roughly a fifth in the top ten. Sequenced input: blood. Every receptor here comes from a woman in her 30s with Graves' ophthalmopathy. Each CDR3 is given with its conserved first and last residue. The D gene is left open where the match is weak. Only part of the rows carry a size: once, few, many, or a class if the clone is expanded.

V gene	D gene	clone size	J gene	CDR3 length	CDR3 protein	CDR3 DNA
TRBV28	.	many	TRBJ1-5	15	CASIPRGYSNQPQHF	TGTGCCAGCATCCCACGGGGATATAGCAATCAGCCCCAGCATTTT
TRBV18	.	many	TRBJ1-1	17	CASSPQPPGHPNTEAFF	TGTGCCAGCTCACCACAACCGCCGGGACACCCGAACACTGAAGCTTTCTTT
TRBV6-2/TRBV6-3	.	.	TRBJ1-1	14	CASSYLELNTEAFF	TGTGCCAGCAGTTACTTGGAATTGAACACTGAAGCTTTCTTT
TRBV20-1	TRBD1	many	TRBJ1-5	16	CSARDPGQGLNQPQHF	TGCAGTGCTAGAGATCCGGGACAGGGACTCAATCAGCCCCAGCATTTT
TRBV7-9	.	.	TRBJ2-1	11	CASRKNNEQFF	TGTGCCAGCAGGAAGAACAATGAGCAGTTCTTC
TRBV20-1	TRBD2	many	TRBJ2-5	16	CSAPRSSGGLKGAQYF	TGCAGTGCCCCCCGCTCCAGCGGGGGGCTCAAGGGGGCCCAGTACTTC
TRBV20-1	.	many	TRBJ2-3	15	CSAGTTIFSTDTQYF	TGCAGTGCTGGTACTACAATCTTCAGCACAGATACGCAGTATTTT
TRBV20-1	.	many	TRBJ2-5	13	CSAKFTGQETQYF	TGCAGTGCTAAATTTACAGGCCAAGAGACCCAGTACTTC
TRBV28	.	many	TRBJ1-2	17	CASSLFAANNPNYGYTF	TGTGCCAGCAGTTTATTTGCGGCAAATAATCCTAACTATGGCTACACCTTC
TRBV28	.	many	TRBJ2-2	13	CASSGQNTGELFF	TGTGCCAGCAGCGGACAGAACACCGGGGAGCTGTTTTTT
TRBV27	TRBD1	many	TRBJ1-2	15	CASSFGTGKTYGYTF	TGTGCCAGCAGTTTCGGGACAGGAAAGACCTATGGCTACACCTTC
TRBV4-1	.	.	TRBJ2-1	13	CASSPEGGNEQFF	TGCGCCAGCAGCCCAGAGGGTGGGAATGAGCAGTTCTTC
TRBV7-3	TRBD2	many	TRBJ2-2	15	CASSLAGGLTGELFF	TGTGCCAGCAGCTTAGCGGGGGGTCTTACCGGGGAGCTGTTTTTT
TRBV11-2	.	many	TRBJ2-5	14	CASSLDGTFETQYF	TGTGCCAGCAGCTTAGATGGTACTTTTGAGACCCAGTACTTC
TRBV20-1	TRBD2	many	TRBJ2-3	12	CSARATSDTQYF	TGCAGTGCTAGAGCGACTAGCGATACGCAGTATTTT
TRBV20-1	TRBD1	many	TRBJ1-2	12	CLQGQGSYGYTF	TGCTTACAAGGACAGGGGTCTTATGGCTACACCTTC
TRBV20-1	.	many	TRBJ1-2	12	CSAKPGGEGYTF	TGCAGTGCTAAACCGGGGGGGGAAGGCTACACCTTC
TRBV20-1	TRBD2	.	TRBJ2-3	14	CSARTSGGTDTQYF	TGCAGTGCTAGGACTAGCGGGGGAACAGATACGCAGTATTTT
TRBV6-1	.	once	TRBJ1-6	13	CASTRTDNSPLHF	TGTGCCAGCACGAGGACAGACAATTCACCCCTCCACTTT
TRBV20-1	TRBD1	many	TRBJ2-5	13	CSASPTGLETQYF	TGCAGTGCTAGTCCGACAGGGTTAGAGACCCAGTACTTC
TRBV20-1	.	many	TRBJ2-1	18	CSARDDRGATSSYNEQFF	TGCAGTGCTAGAGATGATCGGGGGGCGACAAGCTCCTACAATGAGCAGTTCTTC
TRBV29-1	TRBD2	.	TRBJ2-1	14	CSVRLAEGYNEQFF	TGCAGCGTGAGACTAGCGGAGGGCTACAATGAGCAGTTCTTC
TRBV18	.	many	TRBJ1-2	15	CASSSQARGDYGYTF	TGTGCCAGCTCCTCACAGGCCCGTGGGGACTATGGCTACACCTTC
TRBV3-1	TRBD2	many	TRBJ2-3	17	CASSHPTTSGRTDTQYF	TGTGCCAGCAGCCATCCCACGACTAGCGGGAGAACAGATACGCAGTATTTT
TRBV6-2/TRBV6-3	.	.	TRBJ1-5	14	CASKSKGSNQPQHF	TGTGCCAGCAAGAGCAAGGGGAGCAATCAGCCCCAGCATTTT
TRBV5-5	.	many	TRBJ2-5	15	CASSLNFAVQETQYF	TGTGCCAGCAGCTTGAACTTTGCGGTTCAAGAGACCCAGTACTTC
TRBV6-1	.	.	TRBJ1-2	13	CASLRQDPLGYTF	TGTGCCAGCCTTAGACAGGACCCACTTGGCTACACCTTC
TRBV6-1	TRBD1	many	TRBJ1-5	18	CASSEPLRDRVLRQPQHF	TGTGCCAGCAGTGAACCCTTACGGGACAGGGTCCTCCGCCAGCCCCAGCATTTT
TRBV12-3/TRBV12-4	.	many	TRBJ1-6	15	CASSLFSRTDSPLHF	TGTGCCAGCAGTTTGTTTTCCCGGACAGATTCACCCCTCCACTTT
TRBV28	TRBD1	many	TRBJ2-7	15	CASNTPRGSLYEQYF	TGTGCCAGCAACACACCCAGGGGGTCCCTCTACGAGCAGTACTTC
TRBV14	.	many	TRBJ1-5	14	CASSLTGLDQPQHF	TGTGCCAGCAGCCTTACAGGGCTCGATCAGCCCCAGCATTTT
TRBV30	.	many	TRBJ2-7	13	CAWGTRNSYEQYF	TGTGCCTGGGGGACACGGAACTCCTACGAGCAGTACTTC
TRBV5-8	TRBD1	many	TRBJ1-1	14	CASSAGTGTTEAFF	TGTGCCAGCAGCGCCGGGACAGGGACCACTGAAGCTTTCTTT
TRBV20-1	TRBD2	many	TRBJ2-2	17	CSAPGLAGGKGTGELFF	TGCAGTGCTCCGGGACTAGCGGGGGGGAAAGGCACCGGGGAGCTGTTTTTT
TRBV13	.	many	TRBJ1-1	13	CASSSPGRREAFF	TGTGCCAGCAGCTCGCCGGGACGCAGAGAAGCTTTCTTT